This T cell receptor (beta chain) was sequenced during a study of T-cell memory formation after mild COVID-19. This CDR3 region has 13 residues. Germline V gene data show CDR1 as SGHTA and CDR2 as FQGNSA. The V gene lost 6 bases and the J gene lost 0 bases, with 7 bases spanning the gap. In regard to this clonotype: What it binds is not known.

From the 5' RACE reads, TCRdb called clonotypes with MiXCR, one entry per CDR3 protein. The data show a few hundred thousand distinct CDR3 sequences, 14% seen once. Overall study findings and caveats: Clones that contracted from day 15 to 85 had balanced CD4/CD8; later expanders were CD4+ biased. Second-wave clones peaking on day 37 lacked confirmed SARS-CoV-2 specificity.

Input material: PBMCs or a T cell subset sorted from them (not recorded which). V usage is TRBV7-2 and J usage is TRBJ2-3; D unclear. This receptor was identified in a man between 18 and 35 years old who had mild COVID-19 (a few samples of this study predate the infection). Cell type and time point are not known. The CDR3 DNA is TGTGCCAGCAGGCTGCCTAGCACAGATACGCAGTATTTT. Amino acids: CASRLPSTDTQYF.